Listed below are T cell receptor beta chains from one sample, sequenced in a study of preoperative IRX-2 immunotherapy in early breast cancer. Method: immunoSEQ multiplex PCR; TCRdb's copy keeps in-frame clones and lacks some. The table shows fewer than 30,000 clones, with 85% to 90% occurring only once. This material was acquired from a patient treated with IRX-2 immunotherapy. The source is a human donor with breast cancer. The conserved cysteine and the conserved F or W are not part of the CDR3 here. The D gene is left open where the match is weak.

cdr3_aa: ASSGTSGRGEQF
d_call: TRBD2
v_call: TRBV6-4
j_call: TRBJ2-1

cdr3_aa: ASTSFGQGGFYNEQF
d_call: TRBD1
v_call: TRBV7-2
j_call: TRBJ2-1

cdr3_aa: ASRGPFNEQF
d_call: NA
v_call: TRBV7-2
j_call: TRBJ2-1

cdr3_aa: ASSLAGDGQETQY
d_call: NA
v_call: TRBV5-1
j_call: TRBJ2-5

cdr3_aa: SVEGQGYEQY
d_call: TRBD1
v_call: TRBV29-1
j_call: TRBJ2-7

cdr3_aa: ARSWLGLAGVNEQF
d_call: TRBD2
v_call: TRBV5-3
j_call: TRBJ2-1

cdr3_aa: ASSLGWSGNEKLF
d_call: NA
v_call: TRBV7-8
j_call: TRBJ1-4

cdr3_aa: ASSLKEGSPLH
d_call: NA
v_call: TRBV14
j_call: TRBJ1-6

cdr3_aa: ASSVPGTGGDYGYT
d_call: TRBD1
v_call: TRBV9
j_call: TRBJ1-2

cdr3_aa: ASRALSTAGNTIY
d_call: NA
v_call: TRBV10-2
j_call: TRBJ1-3

cdr3_aa: ASSYKGTGVLKSDEQY
d_call: TRBD1
v_call: TRBV27
j_call: TRBJ2-7

cdr3_aa: ASSKGGTGELF
d_call: NA
v_call: TRBV19
j_call: TRBJ2-2

cdr3_aa: ASSYYGNSYEQY
d_call: NA
v_call: TRBV6-5
j_call: TRBJ2-7